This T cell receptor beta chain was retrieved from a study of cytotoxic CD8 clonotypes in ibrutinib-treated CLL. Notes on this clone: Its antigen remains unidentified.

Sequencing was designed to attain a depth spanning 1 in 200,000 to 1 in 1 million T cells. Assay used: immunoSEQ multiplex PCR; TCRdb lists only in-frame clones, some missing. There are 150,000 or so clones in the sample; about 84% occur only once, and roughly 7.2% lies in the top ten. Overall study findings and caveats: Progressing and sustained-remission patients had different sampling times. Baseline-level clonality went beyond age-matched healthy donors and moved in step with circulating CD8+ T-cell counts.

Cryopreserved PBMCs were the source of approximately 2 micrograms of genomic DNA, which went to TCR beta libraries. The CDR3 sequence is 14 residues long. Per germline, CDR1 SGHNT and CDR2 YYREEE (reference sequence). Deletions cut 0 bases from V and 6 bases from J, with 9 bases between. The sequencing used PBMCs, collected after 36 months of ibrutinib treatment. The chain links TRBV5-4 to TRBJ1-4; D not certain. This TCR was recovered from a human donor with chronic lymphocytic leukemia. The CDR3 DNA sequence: TGTGCCAGCAGCTTGGGGCAGAGACATGAAAAACTGTTTTTT. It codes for CASSLGQRHEKLFF.